This T cell receptor (beta chain) was profiled in a study of early T cells in non-severe SARS-CoV-2 infection. TCRdb re-derived calls from the 5' RACE reads in MiXCR, one entry per CDR3 protein. The table includes fewer than 40,000 distinct CDR3 sequences, roughly 5.7% detected once. The CDR3 runs to 13 residues. V was pared by 5 bases and J by 1 base, with 2 bases of the junction left unmatched. The germline gives CDR1 GTSNPN, CDR2 SVGIG (reference sequence). This clonotype appeared many times. The sequence was collected from an adult who was a healthcare worker with PCR-confirmed SARS-CoV-2 infection or an uninfected control (not recorded which). J is TRBJ2-3 and V is TRBV30, with TRBD2 matching over 8 bases. Sequenced: whole blood. This chain's CDR3 is CAWGSGGTDTQYF. The CDR3 DNA reads TGTGCCTGGGGTAGCGGGGGCACAGATACGCAGTATTTT.